This TCR beta chain is from a study of PD-1 blockade in classical Hodgkin lymphoma. No patient escaped relapse after autologous stem cell transplantation, and brentuximab vedotin exposure varied. The study purified CD4+ T cells from thawed PBMCs using magnetic negative selection. Relapsed/refractory classical Hodgkin lymphoma patients had complete, partial or progressive responses. In germline, CDR1 is SGHNT, CDR2 YENEEA. The V and J ends lost 5 bases and 5 bases, in that order; junction bases with no gene match: 10. The CDR3 length is 15 residues. Study outcomes and limitations: Nivolumab starters within 1 year of ASCT were excluded. Prior to therapy, complete responders displayed diversity much like that of newly diagnosed patients.

Notes on this clone: Its specificity is unknown.

Method: immunoSEQ multiplex PCR; TCRdb's copy keeps in-frame clones and lacks some. The profile shows 10,000 to 15,000 clones, 85% to 90% of them singletons. This receptor was taken from a human donor with classical Hodgkin lymphoma. The rearrangement joins TRBV11-3 to TRBJ2-5; 8 nucleotides line up with TRBD1. The input for sequencing was CD4+ T cells from blood, taken at baseline. CDR3 amino acids: CASSRRTGSSETQYF. As DNA, the CDR3 is TGTGCCAGCAGCCGACGGACAGGGTCTTCGGAGACCCAGTACTTC.